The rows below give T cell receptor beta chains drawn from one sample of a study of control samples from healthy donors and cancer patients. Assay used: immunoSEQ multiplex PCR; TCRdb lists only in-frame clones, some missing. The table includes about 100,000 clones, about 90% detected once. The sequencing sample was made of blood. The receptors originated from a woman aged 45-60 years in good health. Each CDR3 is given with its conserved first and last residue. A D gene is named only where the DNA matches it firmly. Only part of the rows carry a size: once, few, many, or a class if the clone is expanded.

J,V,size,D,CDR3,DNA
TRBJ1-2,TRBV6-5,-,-,CASRVPQDNYGYTF,TGTGCCAGCAGAGTGCCACAGGACAACTATGGCTACACCTTC
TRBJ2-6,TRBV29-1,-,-,CSVRSAEGRANVLTF,TGCAGCGTTAGGAGTGCCGAGGGACGGGCCAACGTCCTGACTTTC
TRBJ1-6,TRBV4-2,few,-,CASSQTWGESPLHF,TGTGCCAGCAGCCAGACGTGGGGGGAATCACCCCTCCACTTT
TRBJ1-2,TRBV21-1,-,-,CASSKPGTDANYGYTF,TGTGCCAGCAGCAAACCGGGGACGGACGCTAACTATGGCTACACCTTC
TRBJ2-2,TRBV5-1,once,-,CASSLAIQPTNTGELFF,TGCGCCAGCAGCTTGGCCATTCAGCCCACGAACACCGGGGAGCTGTTTTTT
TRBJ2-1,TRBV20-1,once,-,CTGGGNNEQFF,TGCACGGGGGGCGGGAACAATGAGCAGTTCTTC
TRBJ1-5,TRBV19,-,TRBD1,CASSPRQGAGNQPQHF,TGTGCCAGTAGTCCCCGACAGGGTGCCGGCAATCAGCCCCAGCATTTT
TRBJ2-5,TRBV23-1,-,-,CASMKNRSRAETQYF,TGCGCCAGCATGAAAAACAGAAGTAGGGCGGAGACCCAGTACTTC
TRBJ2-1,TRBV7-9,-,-,CASSLDTSNEQFF,TGTGCCAGCAGCTTGGACACTAGCAATGAGCAGTTCTTC
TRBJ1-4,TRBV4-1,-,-,CASSPPRGATNEKLFF,TGCGCCAGCAGCCCGCCTAGGGGAGCAACTAATGAAAAACTGTTTTTT
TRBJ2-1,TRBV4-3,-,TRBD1,CASSQDVQGIYNEQFF,TGCGCCAGCAGCCAAGATGTACAGGGGATCTACAATGAGCAGTTCTTC
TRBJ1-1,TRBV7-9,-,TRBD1,CASSPRGTGNTEAFF,TGTGCCAGCAGCCCACGGGGGACAGGGAACACTGAAGCTTTCTTT
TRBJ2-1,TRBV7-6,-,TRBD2,CASSSKGGSGIYNEQFF,TGTGCCAGCAGCTCCAAAGGAGGTAGCGGGATTTACAATGAGCAGTTCTTC
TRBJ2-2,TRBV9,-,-,CASSLNGQLFF,TGTGCCAGCAGCCTTAACGGCCAGCTGTTTTTT
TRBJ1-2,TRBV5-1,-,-,CASSFDPGSRRGGYTF,TGCGCCAGCAGCTTTGACCCGGGGAGCCGGAGGGGTGGCTACACCTTC
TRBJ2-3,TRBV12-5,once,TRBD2,CASGSLKLAGVTDTQYF,TGTGCTAGTGGCTCCCTTAAACTAGCGGGAGTGACAGATACGCAGTATTTT
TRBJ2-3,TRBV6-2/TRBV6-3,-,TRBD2,CASSRTSGTTDTQYF,TGTGCCAGCAGTCGAACTAGCGGCACCACAGATACGCAGTATTTT
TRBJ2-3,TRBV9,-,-,CASSVSFSGPAWADTQYF,TGTGCCAGCAGCGTAAGTTTTTCGGGCCCTGCGTGGGCAGATACGCAGTATTTT
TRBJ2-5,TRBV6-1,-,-,CASREVEGPWETQYF,TGTGCCAGCAGGGAAGTCGAGGGTCCATGGGAGACCCAGTACTTC
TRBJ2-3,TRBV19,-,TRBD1,CASSIWDRDVNTQYF,TGTGCCAGTAGTATTTGGGACAGGGACGTTAATACGCAGTATTTT
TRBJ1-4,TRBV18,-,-,CASSPNKGDAGGGLFF,TGTGCCAGCTCACCAAACAAAGGAGACGCCGGCGGGGGACTGTTTTTT
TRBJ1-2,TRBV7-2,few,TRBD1,CASSLGPGGGTSYGYTF,TGTGCCAGCAGCTTAGGACCAGGGGGGGGAACTTCCTATGGCTACACCTTC
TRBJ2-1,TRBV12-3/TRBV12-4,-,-,CASSLGHAGEQFF,TGTGCCAGCAGTTTAGGGCACGCGGGTGAGCAGTTCTTC
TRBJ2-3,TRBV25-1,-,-,CASSLWEDADTQYF,TGTGCCAGCAGTTTGTGGGAGGACGCAGATACGCAGTATTTT
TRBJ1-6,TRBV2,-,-,CASSVRRDNSPLHF,TGTGCCAGCAGTGTGCGGCGGGATAATTCACCCCTCCACTTT
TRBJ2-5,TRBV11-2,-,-,CASSSGSRGETQYF,TGTGCCAGCAGCTCCGGGAGTCGAGGAGAGACCCAGTACTTC
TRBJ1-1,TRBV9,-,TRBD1,CASSIQGGNTEAFF,TGTGCCAGCAGCATACAGGGGGGGAACACTGAAGCTTTCTTT
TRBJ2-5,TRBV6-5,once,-,CASSYLHGFGETQYF,TGTGCCAGCAGTTACTTGCACGGGTTTGGGGAGACCCAGTACTTC
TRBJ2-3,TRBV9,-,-,CASSVEIDTQYF,TGTGCCAGCAGCGTAGAGATAGATACGCAGTATTTT
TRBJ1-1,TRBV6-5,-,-,CASLNAMNTEAFF,TGTGCCAGCCTGAACGCCATGAACACTGAAGCTTTCTTT
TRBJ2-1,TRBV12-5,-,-,CASGSRGGEQFF,TGTGCTAGTGGTTCTCGGGGAGGTGAGCAGTTCTTC
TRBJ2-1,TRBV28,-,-,CASSRPESGNEQFF,TGTGCCAGCAGTCGCCCGGAGTCGGGCAATGAGCAGTTCTTC
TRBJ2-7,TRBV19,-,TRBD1,CASGMGQENPLDEQYF,TGTGCCAGTGGGATGGGACAGGAGAACCCCCTTGACGAGCAGTACTTC
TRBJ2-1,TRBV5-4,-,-,CASSGDLKYNEQFF,TGTGCCAGCAGCGGGGACTTAAAATACAATGAGCAGTTCTTC
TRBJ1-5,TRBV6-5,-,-,CASTSRGDTDWPQHF,TGTGCCAGTACTAGCCGCGGGGACACCGATTGGCCCCAGCATTTT
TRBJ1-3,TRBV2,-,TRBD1,CASSETPGTGAGNTIYF,TGTGCCAGCAGTGAAACTCCCGGGACAGGGGCCGGAAACACCATATATTTT
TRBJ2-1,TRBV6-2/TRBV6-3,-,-,CASSSRRGNGGNEQFF,TGTGCCAGCAGTTCCCGCCGCGGGAATGGCGGCAATGAGCAGTTCTTC
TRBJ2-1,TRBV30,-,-,CAWSTLYNEQFF,TGTGCCTGGTCGACACTGTACAATGAGCAGTTCTTC
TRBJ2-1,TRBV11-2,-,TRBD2,CASSPGTSGGRAEQFF,TGTGCCAGCAGCCCCGGGACTAGCGGGGGGCGGGCTGAGCAGTTCTTC
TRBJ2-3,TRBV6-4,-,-,CASSDSGLSGTDTQYF,TGTGCCAGCAGTGACTCGGGACTCTCGGGCACAGATACGCAGTATTTT
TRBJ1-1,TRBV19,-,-,CASSIGDINTEAFF,TGTGCCAGTAGTATAGGAGACATAAACACTGAAGCTTTCTTT
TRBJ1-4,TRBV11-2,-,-,CASSRGRRNEKLFF,TGTGCCAGCAGCCGGGGACGGAGGAATGAAAAACTGTTTTTT
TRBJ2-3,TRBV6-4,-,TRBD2,CASSVGLAGGPGTDTQYF,TGTGCCAGCAGCGTGGGACTAGCGGGAGGGCCGGGCACAGATACGCAGTATTTT
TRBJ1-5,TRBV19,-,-,CASSLKAGLDQPQHF,TGTGCCAGTAGCCTAAAGGCAGGTTTAGATCAGCCCCAGCATTTT
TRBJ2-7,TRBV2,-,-,CASRVERGTNYEQYF,TGTGCCAGCAGAGTTGAGAGGGGCACCAACTACGAGCAGTACTTC
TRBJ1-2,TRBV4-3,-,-,CASSQDRSNYGYTF,TGCGCCAGCAGCCAAGATCGCAGTAACTATGGCTACACCTTC
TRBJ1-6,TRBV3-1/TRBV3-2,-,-,CASSIYNSPLHF,TGTGCCAGCAGTATTTATAATTCACCCCTCCACTTT
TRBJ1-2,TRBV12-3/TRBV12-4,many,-,CASSPYGGGYTF,TGTGCCAGCAGTCCTTACGGAGGCGGCTACACCTTC
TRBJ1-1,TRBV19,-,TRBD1,CASSTFDRVGRDTEAFF,TGTGCCAGTAGTACGTTCGACAGGGTGGGGAGGGACACTGAAGCTTTCTTT
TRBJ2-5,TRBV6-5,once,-,CASSYVRGEGMETQYF,TGTGCCAGCAGTTACGTACGAGGTGAGGGTATGGAGACCCAGTACTTC
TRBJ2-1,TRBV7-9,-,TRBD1,CASSFGTGADNEQFF,TGTGCCAGCAGCTTCGGGACAGGGGCCGACAATGAGCAGTTCTTC
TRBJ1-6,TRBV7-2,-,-,CASGIGIHRGSLKSPLHF,TGTGCCAGCGGCATAGGAATACATAGGGGCTCACTAAAGTCACCCCTCCACTTT
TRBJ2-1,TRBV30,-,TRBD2,CAWRMGGGFEQFF,TGTGCCTGGAGGATGGGGGGGGGTTTTGAGCAGTTCTTC
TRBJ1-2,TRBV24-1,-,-,CATSDQRDGPYGYTF,TGTGCCACCAGTGACCAACGGGACGGCCCCTATGGCTACACCTTC
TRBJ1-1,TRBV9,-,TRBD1,CASSAGQGVMNTEAFF,TGTGCCAGCAGCGCAGGACAGGGGGTCATGAACACTGAAGCTTTCTTT
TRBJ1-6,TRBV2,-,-,CASRNRQEYSPLHF,TGTGCCAGCAGGAACCGACAGGAGTATTCACCCCTCCACTTT
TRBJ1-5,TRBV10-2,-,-,CASSDAGKGRQPQHF,TGCGCCAGCAGTGACGCCGGGAAGGGAAGGCAGCCCCAGCATTTT
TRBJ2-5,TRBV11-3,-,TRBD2,CASSLRLAGGKETQYF,TGTGCCAGCAGCTTAAGACTAGCGGGGGGAAAAGAGACCCAGTACTTC